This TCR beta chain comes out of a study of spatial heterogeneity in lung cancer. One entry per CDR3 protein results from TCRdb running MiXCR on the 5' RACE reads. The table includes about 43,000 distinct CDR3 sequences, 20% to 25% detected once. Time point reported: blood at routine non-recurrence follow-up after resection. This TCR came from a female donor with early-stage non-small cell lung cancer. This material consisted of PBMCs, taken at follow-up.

Here the CDR3 reads CASSQRTGTGELFF. The CDR3 bases are TGTGCCAGCAGCCAAAGGACCGGCACCGGGGAGCTGTTTTTT. V gene TRBV14 combines with J gene TRBJ2-2; D not certain. The ends were cut back, 2 bases at V and 4 bases at J, with 8 bases in the middle. CDR3 size: 14 residues. The germline V gene has CDR1 SGHDN and CDR2 FVKESK.